This is a list of T cell receptor beta chains from one sample in a study of response to subunit inactivated influenza vaccine. TCRdb ran MiXCR on the RT-PCR reads and lists one entry per CDR3 protein. The repertoire holds roughly 620,000 distinct CDR3 sequences, with around 11% as singletons. The sample was also linked to a second study, of T cells expressing NK-cell markers.

Here the sequenced sample was PBMCs from blood, taken on the day of vaccination. The source is a man aged 50 to 59 who received an inactivated influenza vaccine. CDR3s include the opening cysteine and the closing phenylalanine or tryptophan. D genes are given only for firm matches. Expanded clones get a size class; other rows say once, few or many, or leave the size out.

v_gene,abundance,d_gene,j_gene,CDR3aa,CDR3nt
TRBV4-3,few,-,TRBJ2-2,CASSQANAGELFF,TGCGCCAGCAGCCAGGCAAATGCCGGGGAGCTGTTTTTT
TRBV5-5,many,-,TRBJ2-7,CASGPGAMIYEQYF,TGTGCCAGCGGGCCCGGGGCGATGATCTACGAGCAGTACTTC
TRBV7-9,few,-,TRBJ1-1,CASSSSGRSNTEAFF,TGTGCCAGCAGCTCATCGGGACGCTCGAACACTGAAGCTTTCTTT
TRBV28,-,-,TRBJ2-3,CASSRGKSTDTQYF,TGTGCCAGCAGTCGGGGGAAGAGCACAGATACGCAGTATTTT
TRBV20-1,-,-,TRBJ1-5,CSARDYRGRNQPQHF,TGCAGTGCTAGAGATTATCGGGGCAGGAATCAGCCCCAGCATTTT
TRBV20-1,-,TRBD1,TRBJ2-7,CSARARTGGFYEQYF,TGCAGTGCTAGAGCACGGACAGGGGGTTTCTACGAGCAGTACTTC
TRBV28,few,TRBD1,TRBJ2-7,CASLAGTGIREQYF,TGTGCCAGCCTCGCCGGGACAGGAATTAGGGAGCAGTACTTC
TRBV4-1,-,-,TRBJ2-7,CASSQVAGAVSYEQYF,TGCGCCAGCAGCCAAGTTGCGGGGGCCGTCTCCTACGAGCAGTACTTC
TRBV6-1,few,TRBD1,TRBJ2-7,CASTGTAPYEQYF,TGTGCCAGTACCGGGACAGCGCCCTACGAGCAGTACTTC
TRBV29-1,-,-,TRBJ1-1,CSVDLRKAFF,TGCAGCGTTGACCTACGCAAAGCTTTCTTT
TRBV20-1,many,-,TRBJ2-7,CSASGGPSYEQYF,TGCAGTGCTAGCGGGGGACCCTCCTACGAGCAGTACTTC
TRBV28,-,TRBD2,TRBJ2-1,CASSFMGLAIREQFF,TGTGCCAGCAGTTTCATGGGACTAGCGATTAGGGAGCAGTTCTTC
TRBV4-2,-,TRBD2,TRBJ2-7,CASSREGTSGYYEQYF,TGTGCCAGCAGCCGAGAAGGGACTAGCGGTTACTACGAGCAGTACTTC
TRBV4-1,-,TRBD2,TRBJ2-1,CASSQVDSGNEQFF,TGCGCCAGCAGCCAAGTCGATAGCGGGAATGAGCAGTTCTTC
TRBV11-2,few,TRBD2,TRBJ2-5,CASSLGILAAGVQETQYF,TGTGCCAGCAGCTTAGGGATCCTAGCGGCGGGGGTACAAGAGACCCAGTACTTC
TRBV6-1,few,TRBD2,TRBJ2-3,CASRGGLAGGRLIDTQYF,TGTGCCAGCAGGGGCGGACTAGCGGGAGGCCGTTTAATAGATACGCAGTATTTT
TRBV5-1,few,-,TRBJ2-2,CASLKQTGTGTGELFF,TGCGCCAGTCTGAAACAAACAGGGACGGGCACCGGGGAGCTGTTTTTT
TRBV21-1,-,-,TRBJ2-1,CASSQVRADEQFF,TGTGCCAGCAGCCAAGTTCGGGCGGATGAGCAGTTCTTC
TRBV5-1,few,TRBD1,TRBJ1-1,CASSQTGTGLGTEAFF,TGCGCCAGCAGCCAGACCGGGACAGGGCTGGGTACTGAAGCTTTCTTT
TRBV12-3/TRBV12-4,few,-,TRBJ2-3,CASSWGASGGTDTQYF,TGTGCCAGCAGTTGGGGGGCCTCCGGGGGAACAGATACGCAGTATTTT
TRBV30,few,TRBD1,TRBJ1-5,CAWSGGQGRQPQHF,TGTGCCTGGAGTGGGGGACAGGGGAGACAGCCCCAGCATTTT
TRBV20-1,many,-,TRBJ2-7,CSARDRGRVAYEQYF,TGCAGTGCTAGAGATCGGGGTAGGGTCGCCTACGAGCAGTACTTC
TRBV10-3,-,TRBD1,TRBJ1-2,CAISDPDRGYGYTF,TGTGCCATCAGTGACCCGGACAGGGGATATGGCTACACCTTC
TRBV4-1,few,-,TRBJ1-2,CASSQEGWAVGGYTF,TGCGCCAGCAGCCAAGAAGGATGGGCAGTTGGAGGCTACACCTTC
TRBV18,-,TRBD2,TRBJ2-7,CASSPGRAGTMSEQYF,TGTGCCAGCTCACCAGGACGAGCGGGAACGATGTCCGAGCAGTACTTC
TRBV12-3/TRBV12-4,-,TRBD2,TRBJ2-3,CASSWEGDTQYF,TGTGCCAGCAGTTGGGAGGGAGATACGCAGTATTTT
TRBV20-1,-,-,TRBJ2-7,CSARDSGLGGEQYF,TGCAGTGCTAGAGATAGCGGACTCGGTGGCGAGCAGTACTTC
TRBV20-1,-,-,TRBJ1-5,CSARREGNQPQHF,TGCAGTGCTAGAAGGGAGGGGAATCAGCCCCAGCATTTT
TRBV4-2,-,-,TRBJ2-3,CASSQEIERVNTDTQYF,TGTGCCAGCAGCCAAGAGATAGAGAGGGTAAATACAGATACGCAGTATTTT
TRBV10-1,few,TRBD2,TRBJ2-7,CASTASGAHEQYF,TGCGCCAGCACCGCTAGCGGGGCCCACGAGCAGTACTTC
TRBV6-1,-,-,TRBJ2-7,CASRGLPYEQYF,TGTGCCAGCAGAGGACTCCCCTACGAGCAGTACTTC
TRBV15,few,-,TRBJ2-7,CATKSYNDYEQYF,TGTGCCACCAAAAGTTATAATGACTACGAGCAGTACTTC
TRBV9,once,-,TRBJ1-4,CASSVGSPATLNEKLFF,TGTGCCAGCAGCGTAGGTAGCCCGGCAACCTTAAATGAAAAACTGTTTTTT
TRBV6-5,once,TRBD1,TRBJ2-5,CASSSRGHETQYF,TGTGCCAGCAGTTCCAGGGGGCACGAGACCCAGTACTTC
TRBV5-1,-,-,TRBJ2-7,CASSSEAYYEQYF,TGCGCCAGCAGCTCAGAAGCTTACTACGAGCAGTACTTC
TRBV7-2,few,TRBD1,TRBJ2-7,CASSPWTGLGYEQYF,TGTGCCAGCAGCCCCTGGACAGGGCTTGGCTACGAGCAGTACTTC
TRBV3-1,-,-,TRBJ2-1,CASSQNPGAVSDEQFF,TGTGCCAGCAGCCAAAACCCCGGCGCGGTTTCGGATGAGCAGTTCTTC
TRBV29-1,-,-,TRBJ2-5,CSVERGGSGQETQYF,TGCAGCGTTGAAAGGGGGGGCTCGGGGCAAGAGACCCAGTACTTC
TRBV20-1,many,-,TRBJ2-2,CSARKGGSHTGELFF,TGCAGTGCTAGGAAGGGAGGCTCGCACACCGGGGAGCTGTTTTTT
TRBV29-1,-,-,TRBJ2-1,CSVTRGRGANEQFF,TGCAGCGTGACCCGGGGCCGTGGGGCAAATGAGCAGTTCTTC
TRBV12-3/TRBV12-4,many,-,TRBJ2-5,CASSETGGQETQYF,TGTGCCAGCAGTGAGACGGGGGGCCAGGAGACCCAGTACTTC
TRBV15,-,TRBD2,TRBJ2-1,CATSRLGGSGVNNEQFF,TGTGCCACCAGCAGGCTGGGAGGAAGCGGGGTAAACAATGAGCAGTTCTTC
TRBV6-1,-,-,TRBJ2-4,CASSESGVAKNIQYF,TGTGCCAGCAGTGAGTCGGGGGTAGCCAAAAACATTCAGTACTTC
TRBV3-1,few,-,TRBJ2-1,CASSEPGTTPRQFF,TGTGCCAGCAGCGAACCGGGGACCACCCCCCGGCAGTTCTTC
TRBV7-2,-,-,TRBJ1-6,CASSRGTGVTLHF,TGTGCCAGCAGCCGTGGTACGGGGGTCACTCTCCACTTT
TRBV19,once,-,TRBJ2-7,CASSTGPGEQYF,TGTGCCAGTAGTACTGGACCGGGGGAGCAGTACTTC
TRBV6-2/TRBV6-3,many,TRBD1,TRBJ1-5,CASSGTVNQPQHF,TGTGCCAGCAGTGGGACAGTCAATCAGCCCCAGCATTTT
TRBV12-3/TRBV12-4,many,-,TRBJ2-1,CASHRGGGYNEQFF,TGTGCCAGCCACAGAGGGGGGGGCTACAATGAGCAGTTCTTC
TRBV2,-,-,TRBJ2-3,CASSAQAHTDTQYF,TGTGCCAGCAGTGCCCAAGCCCACACAGATACGCAGTATTTT
TRBV6-2/TRBV6-3,-,-,TRBJ2-1,CASSYPQNEQFF,TGTGCCAGCAGTTACCCCCAAAATGAGCAGTTCTTC
TRBV6-1,few,TRBD2,TRBJ2-3,CASVWTSGSNLVRTDTQYF,TGTGCCAGCGTATGGACTAGCGGGAGTAATTTGGTTCGGACAGATACGCAGTATTTT